This T cell receptor beta chain stems from a study of T cell responses to AZD1222 COVID-19 vaccine. The table came from immunoSEQ multiplex PCR; TCRdb's copy has only in-frame clones and leaves some out. The data show 65,000 to 80,000 clones, about 91% seen once. Study-wide findings and caveats: No day 14 peak samples; only post-peak repertoires were characterized. Close to half of all spike-specific TCRs reportedly target regions of the variants that are unmutated. Spike-wide coverage was observed for vaccine-associated CD4 TCRs, with dominant responses at 160-218 and 743-854.

Comment on this clone: Its antigen is not known.

The sample in question was peripheral blood, obtained on day 0 of MenACWY control vaccination. The sequence derives from an adult in good health.

The CDR3 bases are TGTGCCATCAGTGAGTTGTCTCAGGGTGGGGATGGCTACACCTTC. It is translated as CAISELSQGGDGYTF. The chain joins TRBV10-3 to TRBJ1-2; D may be TRBD1 (5 bases). V lost 1 base and J lost 6, with 15 bases in between. The CDR3 is made up of 15 amino acids. CDR1 and CDR2 (germline): ENHRY, SYGVKD.